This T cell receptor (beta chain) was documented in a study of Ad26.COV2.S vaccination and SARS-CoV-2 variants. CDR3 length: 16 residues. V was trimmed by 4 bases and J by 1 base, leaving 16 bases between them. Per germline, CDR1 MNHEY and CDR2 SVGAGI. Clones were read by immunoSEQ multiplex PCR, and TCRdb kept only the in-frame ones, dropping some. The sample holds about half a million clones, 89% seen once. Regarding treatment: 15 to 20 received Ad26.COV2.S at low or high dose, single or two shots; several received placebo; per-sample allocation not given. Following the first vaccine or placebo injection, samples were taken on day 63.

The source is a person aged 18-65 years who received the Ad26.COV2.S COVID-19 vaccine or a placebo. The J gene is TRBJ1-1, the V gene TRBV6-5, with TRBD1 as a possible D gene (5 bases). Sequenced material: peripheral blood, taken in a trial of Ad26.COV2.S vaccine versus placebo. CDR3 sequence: CASSSPYPGGNTEAFF. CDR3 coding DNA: TGTGCCAGCAGTTCCCCTTATCCTGGGGGGAACACTGAAGCTTTCTTT.